This paragraph covers one T cell receptor beta chain sequence. Clones were read by immunoSEQ multiplex PCR, and TCRdb kept only the in-frame ones, dropping some. Among 150,000 to 200,000 clones, roughly 96% were seen once, and the ten largest hold more than 0.7%. This record belongs to a study of cytomegalovirus exposure and HLA in healthy donors. CDR3 length equals 15 residues. The germline V gene encodes CDR1 SGHTA and CDR2 FQGNSA. Trimming stripped 2 bases from V and 5 bases from J, with 15 bases between. The rearrangement joins TRBV7-2 to TRBJ2-5, with D perhaps matching TRBD2 (6 bases). Input material: PBMCs. The receptor comes from a woman between 18 and 30 years old in good health and CMV-seronegative. CDR3 bases: TGTGCCAGCAGCTTACTAGGCGGGGTGAGGGAGACCCAGTACTTC. Translation: CASSLLGGVRETQYF.